These T cell receptor beta chains were read from a single sample in a study of OX40 agonist ivuxolimab in advanced cancers. TCRdb's table, derived via immunoSEQ multiplex PCR, lists solely in-frame clones and lacks some. This sample has about 100,000 clones, with roughly 90% found just once. Sequenced material: CD4+ or CD8+ T cells sorted from blood, taken in a trial of the OX40 agonist ivuxolimab. The origin of the receptors is an adult with an advanced solid tumor such as melanoma, head and neck, liver or kidney cancer. CDR3s include the opening cysteine and the closing phenylalanine or tryptophan. A D gene is named only where the DNA matches it firmly. Clone size is given for some rows only: seen once, a few or many times, or a class if the clone is expanded.

d_call j_call v_call clone_size cdr3_nt cdr3_aa
- TRBJ1-1 TRBV5-4 - TGTGCCAGCAGCTTGGGTGGGAACACTGAAGCTTTCTTT CASSLGGNTEAFF
- TRBJ1-2 TRBV14 - TGTGCCAGCAGCCAAGGACCGGGATTCACCTTC CASSQGPGFTF
TRBD2 TRBJ2-1 TRBV10-2 - TGCGCCAGCAGTGATATTTCAGGACTAGCGGGACATGAGCAGTTCTTC CASSDISGLAGHEQFF
TRBD1 TRBJ1-4 TRBV7-2 - TGTGCCAGCAGCCGGGACAGAGCTAATGAAAAACTGTTTTTT CASSRDRANEKLFF
TRBD1 TRBJ2-3 TRBV6-5 once TGTGCCAGCAGTCACCCGGGGACAGCAACGCAGTATTTT CASSHPGTATQYF
TRBD1 TRBJ1-2 TRBV2 - TGTGTACAGGGGACTTCTAACTATGGCTACACCTTC CVQGTSNYGYTF
TRBD1 TRBJ1-1 TRBV9 - TGTGCCAGCAGCGTAGGGACAGGGGTCGCTGAAGCTTTCTTT CASSVGTGVAEAFF
TRBD1 TRBJ2-2 TRBV18 - TGTGCCAGCTCACCCGGGACAGCGAACACCGGGGAGCTGTTTTTT CASSPGTANTGELFF
- TRBJ1-1 TRBV6-4 - TGTGCCAGCAGCACATACGGGGGGCTATCCCCCACTGAAGCTTTCTTT CASSTYGGLSPTEAFF
TRBD2 TRBJ2-5 TRBV6-1 - TGTGCCAGCAGCGGGACTAGCGGGAGGGAAGAGACCCAGTACTTC CASSGTSGREETQYF
- TRBJ1-2 TRBV18 - TGTGCCAGTACAGGGCCCGGGCAATCAACTAACTATGGCTACACCTTC CASTGPGQSTNYGYTF
TRBD2 TRBJ2-7 TRBV25-1 - TGTGCCAGCAGTTCTAGCGGGAGGTCCCCCTACGAGCAGTACTTC CASSSSGRSPYEQYF
TRBD1 TRBJ1-1 TRBV5-1 once TGCGCCAGCAGCCCCCAGACAGGGCAGGGAGCTTTCTTT CASSPQTGQGAFF
TRBD1 TRBJ2-7 TRBV5-1 - TGCGCCAGCAGCTTAGAACCGGGACAGATCTACGAGCAGTACTTC CASSLEPGQIYEQYF
TRBD1 TRBJ1-5 TRBV7-8 - TGTGCCAGCAGCTTAGGGGACAGGGGGCTCGATCAGCCCCAGCATTTT CASSLGDRGLDQPQHF
- TRBJ1-6 TRBV5-6 - TGTGCCAGCAGTCTGGATCATAATTCACCCCTCCACTTT CASSLDHNSPLHF
- TRBJ1-1 TRBV5-1 once TGCGCCAGCGTTGCAGACATGAACACTGAAGCTTTCTTT CASVADMNTEAFF
- TRBJ1-2 TRBV6-6 - TGTGCCAGCAGTTACGATGGATCCCTCAGAGGCTACACCTTC CASSYDGSLRGYTF
TRBD2 TRBJ2-3 TRBV30 - TGTGCCTCCACGCCGACTAGCGGAGGCACAGATACGCAGTATTTT CASTPTSGGTDTQYF
- TRBJ1-2 TRBV9 - TGTGCCAGCAGCGTAGGGACAGAAAGGGATGGCTACACCTTC CASSVGTERDGYTF
- TRBJ1-1 TRBV7-3 - TGTGCCAGCAGCCCTACGACTGTCCTCTGGAACACTGAAGCTTTCTTT CASSPTTVLWNTEAFF
TRBD1 TRBJ1-4 TRBV27 - TGTGCCAGCAGTTCCGGACAGGGGTGGGAAAAACTGTTTTTT CASSSGQGWEKLFF
- TRBJ2-6 TRBV27 - TGTGCCAGCAGAAGCCTTAAAACAACAACCCCCTCTGGGGCCAACGTCCTGACTTTC CASRSLKTTTPSGANVLTF
- TRBJ2-3 TRBV5-4 - TGTGCCAGCACCCCAGAGCTTGTGACAGCCTCCACAGATACGCAGTATTTT CASTPELVTASTDTQYF
TRBD1 TRBJ2-6 TRBV7-3 once TGTGCCAGCAGCTCTACAGGGGCTGGGGCCAACGTCCTGACTTTC CASSSTGAGANVLTF
TRBD1 TRBJ1-2 TRBV30 few TGTGCCTGGAGTGTGACGACAGGGGCCTATGGCTACACCTTC CAWSVTTGAYGYTF
- TRBJ2-1 TRBV6-5 - TGTGCCAGCAGCCGCAGCGGAGTCTCCTACAATGAGCAGTTCTTC CASSRSGVSYNEQFF
- TRBJ1-2 TRBV4-1 few TGCGCCAGCGGATACGTCAACTATGGCTACACCTTC CASGYVNYGYTF
TRBD2 TRBJ2-7 TRBV6-4 - TGTGCCAGCAGGGAATCCTTTACTAGCGAGGTGAAGGGGGAGCAGTACTTC CASRESFTSEVKGEQYF
TRBD1 TRBJ2-3 TRBV9 - TGTGCCAGCAGCGACAGGACAGGGGTCAGCACAGATACGCAGTATTTT CASSDRTGVSTDTQYF
- TRBJ1-2 TRBV4-1 - TGCGCCAGCAGCCAAGAAAGGGTGGGCCTAGGGTATGGCTACACCTTC CASSQERVGLGYGYTF
TRBD1 TRBJ2-3 TRBV19 few TGTGCCAGTACCCGGGGGACAGGGAGCACAGATACGCAGTATTTT CASTRGTGSTDTQYF
- TRBJ2-6 TRBV19 - TGTGCCAGTATAAAAGGACACTCCTCTGGGGCCAACGTCCTGACTTTC CASIKGHSSGANVLTF
TRBD1 TRBJ1-3 TRBV9 - TGTGCCAGCAGCCTATCGGGACAGGGAAACACCATATATTTT CASSLSGQGNTIYF
- TRBJ2-6 TRBV10-2 - TGCGCCAGCACCCCAATGAGGAGCTCTGGGGCCAACGTCCTGACTTTC CASTPMRSSGANVLTF
- TRBJ2-5 TRBV2 once TGTGCCAGCACAGTCCAAGAGACCCAGTACTTC CASTVQETQYF
TRBD2 TRBJ2-5 TRBV7-3 - TGTGCCAGCAGCCCGGGACTAGTGAGGGCGGGAGAGACCCAGTACTTC CASSPGLVRAGETQYF
- TRBJ1-2 TRBV6-1 - TGTGCCAGCAGTGAAATAGGGGCACTAAACTATGGCTACACCTTC CASSEIGALNYGYTF
- TRBJ1-2 TRBV6-6 - TGTGCCAGCAGACCCCCAGGGGAATCCTATGGCTACACCTTC CASRPPGESYGYTF
- TRBJ2-6 TRBV7-9 once TGTGCCAGCCGGGACCTTAAGAGCTCTGGGGCCAACGTCCTGACTTTC CASRDLKSSGANVLTF
TRBD2 TRBJ2-7 TRBV10-3 - TGTGCCATCAGTGATAGGGAGGGCTCCTACGAGCAGTACTTC CAISDREGSYEQYF
- TRBJ1-5 TRBV25-1 - TGTGCCAGCAGTGAAGGAGAGGGCAGCTTAGGCAATCAGCCCCAGCATTTT CASSEGEGSLGNQPQHF
TRBD1 TRBJ1-2 TRBV19 - TGTGCCAGTGGGGACAGGGGGCAGACTAACTATGGCTACACCTTC CASGDRGQTNYGYTF
TRBD2 TRBJ2-1 TRBV10-3 - TGTGCCATCAGTAAACTAGCGGGAGGAGGGGATGAGCAGTTCTTC CAISKLAGGGDEQFF
TRBD2 TRBJ2-3 TRBV4-2 - TGTGCCAGCAGCCAAGAAATCGGACTAGCGGGAAGGAATACGCAGTATTTT CASSQEIGLAGRNTQYF